Detailed here is one T cell receptor (beta chain). This sample is part of a study of T cell changes during pregnancy in multiple sclerosis. Produced via immunoSEQ multiplex PCR; TCRdb's table is partial and in-frame only. Of some 38,000 clones in the sample, about 94% were seen once. J was trimmed by 1 base and V by 2 bases; bases with no gene match: 5. The V gene's germline CDR1 is SGHRS and CDR2 YFSETQ. This CDR3 has 15 amino acids. J is TRBJ2-5 and V is TRBV5-1; 7 bases are shared with TRBD1. The TCR sequence derives from a female donor with multiple sclerosis, enrolled in a pregnancy study. This specimen was CD4+ T cells from peripheral blood mononuclear cells, taken in the second trimester of pregnancy. CDR3 sequence: CASSLIGTAQETQYF. CDR3 DNA sequence: TGCGCCAGCAGCTTAATCGGGACAGCCCAAGAGACCCAGTACTTC.